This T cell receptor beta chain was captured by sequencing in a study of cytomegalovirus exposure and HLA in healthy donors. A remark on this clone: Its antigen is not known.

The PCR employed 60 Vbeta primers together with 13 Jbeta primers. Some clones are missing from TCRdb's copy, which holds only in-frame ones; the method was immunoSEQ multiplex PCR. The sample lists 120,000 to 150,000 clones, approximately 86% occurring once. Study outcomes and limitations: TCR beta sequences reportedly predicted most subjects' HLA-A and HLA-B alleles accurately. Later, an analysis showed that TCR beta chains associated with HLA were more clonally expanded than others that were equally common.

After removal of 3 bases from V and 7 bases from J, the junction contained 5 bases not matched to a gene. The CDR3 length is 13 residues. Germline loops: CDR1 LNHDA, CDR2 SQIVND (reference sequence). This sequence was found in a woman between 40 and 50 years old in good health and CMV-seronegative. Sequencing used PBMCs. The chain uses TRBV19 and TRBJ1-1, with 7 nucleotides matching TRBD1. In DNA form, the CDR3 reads TGTGCCAGTAGTATCCACCGGGACAGTGAAGCTTTCTTT. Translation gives CASSIHRDSEAFF.